This T cell receptor beta chain was obtained from a study of cytomegalovirus exposure and HLA in healthy donors. The V gene end was trimmed by 5 bases and the J gene end by 6 bases; junction bases not matched to a gene: 9. From germline, CDR1 is SNHLY and CDR2 FYNNEI. The CDR3 length is 15 residues. The study ran its PCR with 60 Vbeta and 13 Jbeta primers. The assay was immunoSEQ multiplex PCR, and TCRdb's table has in-frame clones only and misses some. This sample carries 130,000 to 150,000 clones, roughly 80% of them seen once, and the ten largest clones take around 2.9%. At collection, donors were nominally healthy, but unrecorded immune exposures were probable.

This TCR was sampled from a man in his forties in good health and CMV-seropositive. This chain uses TRBV2 with TRBJ1-5; 8 bases agree with TRBD1. Sequenced material: PBMCs. The CDR3 DNA reads as TGTGCCAGCAGTCCAAACAGGGGGGGATCTCAGCCCCAGCATTTT. This encodes CASSPNRGGSQPQHF.